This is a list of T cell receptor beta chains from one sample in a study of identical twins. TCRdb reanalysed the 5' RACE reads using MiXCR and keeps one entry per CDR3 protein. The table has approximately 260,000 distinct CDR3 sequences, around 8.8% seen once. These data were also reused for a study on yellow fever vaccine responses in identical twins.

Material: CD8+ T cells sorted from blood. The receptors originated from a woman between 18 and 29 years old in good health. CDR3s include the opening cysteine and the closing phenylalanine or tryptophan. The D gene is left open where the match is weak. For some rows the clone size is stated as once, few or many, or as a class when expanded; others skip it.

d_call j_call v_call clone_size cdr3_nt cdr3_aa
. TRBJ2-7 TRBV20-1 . TGCAGTGACCGGCCAGGGATATCCTACGAGCAGTACTTC CSDRPGISYEQYF
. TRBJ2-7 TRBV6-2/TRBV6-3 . TGTGCCAGCAGTTACATAAGTAGCGAGCAGTACTTC CASSYISSEQYF
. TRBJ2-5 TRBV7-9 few TGTGCCAGCAGCTCCCTCACAGAGTACCAAGAGACCCAGTACTTC CASSSLTEYQETQYF
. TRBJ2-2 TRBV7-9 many TGTGCCAGCAGCCGAACGGGGCTCCAGGACACCGGGGAGCTGTTTTTT CASSRTGLQDTGELFF
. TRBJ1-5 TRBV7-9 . TGTGCCAGCAGCCCGGTCGGGGGTAGCAATCAGCCCCAGCATTTT CASSPVGGSNQPQHF
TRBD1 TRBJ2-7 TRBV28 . TGTGCCAGCAGTGAGGACAGGGGACACGAGCAGTACTTC CASSEDRGHEQYF
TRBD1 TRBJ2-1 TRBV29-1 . TGCAGCGTTGAAGAGCGGGGGACAGGGACTTTCCACAATGAGCAGTTCTTC CSVEERGTGTFHNEQFF
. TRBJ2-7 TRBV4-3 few TGCGCCAGCAGCCAAGGTGGGATCCGGCCCGAGCAGTACTTC CASSQGGIRPEQYF
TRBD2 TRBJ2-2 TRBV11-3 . TGTGCCAGCAGCTTAGTAGGGCCAGCGGGGTACACCGGGGAGCTGTTTTTT CASSLVGPAGYTGELFF
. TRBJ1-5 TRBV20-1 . TGCAGTGCTAGGGACCCAATCAATCAGCCCCAGCATTTT CSARDPINQPQHF
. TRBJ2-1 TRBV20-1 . TGCAGTGCCCCGTTATATAGGGGGGCGTATGAGCAGTTCTTC CSAPLYRGAYEQFF
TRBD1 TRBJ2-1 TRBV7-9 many TGTGCCAGCAGCATGGGACAGGGGATATACAATGAGCAGTTCTTC CASSMGQGIYNEQFF
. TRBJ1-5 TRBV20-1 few TGCAGTGCTAGTATAGGGGGACGTCAGCCCCAGCATTTT CSASIGGRQPQHF
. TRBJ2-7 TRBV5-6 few TGTGCCAGCAGCTTGGGCCAGGGCATCATCTCCTACGAGCAGTACTTC CASSLGQGIISYEQYF
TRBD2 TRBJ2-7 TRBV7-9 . TGTGCCAGCAGCGACGGGACTAGCGGGGGTGAAGCCTACGAGCAGTACTTC CASSDGTSGGEAYEQYF
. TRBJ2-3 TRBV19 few TGTGCCACCTGGACCCGGAGCGATACGCAGTATTTT CATWTRSDTQYF
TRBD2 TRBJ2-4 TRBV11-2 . TGTGCCAGCAGCTTAGGCCCAGGACTAGCGGGGAGCGTTACAAACATTCAGTACTTC CASSLGPGLAGSVTNIQYF
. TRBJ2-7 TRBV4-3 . TGCGCCAGCAGCCAAGATTATGTCTCCTACGAGCAGTACTTC CASSQDYVSYEQYF
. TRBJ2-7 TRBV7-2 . TGTGCCAGCAGCTTAATGGGGAGCTCCTACGAGCAGTACTTC CASSLMGSSYEQYF
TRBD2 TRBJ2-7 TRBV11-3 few TGTGCCAGCAGTCCCGGTCCTAGCGGGAGCTACGAGCAGTACTTC CASSPGPSGSYEQYF
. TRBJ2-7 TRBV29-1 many TGCAGCGGAGGGACGGGATCCTACGAGCAGTACTTC CSGGTGSYEQYF
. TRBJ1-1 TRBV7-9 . TGTGCCAGCAGCTACCCTGGGCAGGGGATCCCTGAAGCTTTCTTT CASSYPGQGIPEAFF
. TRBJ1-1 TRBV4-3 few TGCGCCAGCAGCCAAGGGCGTCTCGCCACTGAAGCTTTCTTT CASSQGRLATEAFF